This passage covers 13 T cell receptor beta chains from one sample sequenced in a study of OX40 agonist ivuxolimab in advanced cancers. Here immunoSEQ multiplex PCR was the method, and the copy in TCRdb shows in-frame clones only, minus some. The repertoire holds roughly 100,000 clones, with 80% to 90% as singletons. The sequences come from CD4+ or CD8+ T cells sorted from blood, collected in a trial of the OX40 agonist ivuxolimab. The receptor set was obtained from an adult with an advanced solid tumor such as melanoma, head and neck, liver or kidney cancer.

This clone was counted a few times. The chain is built from TRBV29-1 and TRBJ2-5; D gene uncertain. This CDR3 spans 12 amino acids. V lost 4 bases and J lost 5, with 11 bases in between. Germline-derived CDR1 and CDR2 are SQVTM and ANQGSEA. CDR3 sequence reads: CSVGASGETQYF. CDR3 DNA sequence: TGCAGCGTTGGGGCAAGTGGGGAGACCCAGTACTTC.

The rearrangement uses TRBV4-2 and TRBJ1-5; 7 nucleotides line up with TRBD1. CDR1 LGHNA and CDR2 YNFKEQ come from the germline V gene. J gave up 5 bases and V 2 bases, and 15 bases lay outside the gene matches. The CDR3 covers 18 residues. This chain's CDR3 is CASSQTGGQGGRDQPQHF. DNA of the CDR3: TGTGCCAGCAGCCAAACGGGGGGGCAGGGGGGAAGAGATCAGCCCCAGCATTTT.

This chain connects TRBV5-1 to TRBJ1-5, with D unresolved. CDR1 is SGHRS, CDR2 YFSETQ, per germline. There are 15 residues in the CDR3. Trimming shortened V by 0 bases and J by 6 bases, and 13 bases separated the two germline ends. CDR3 DNA sequence: TGCGCCAGCAGCTTGGACGCTCGGGATAGTCAGCCCCAGCATTTT. It yields the protein CASSLDARDSQPQHF.

This chain joins TRBV5-5 and TRBJ2-7; a possible D gene is TRBD2 (6 bases). Per the germline V gene, CDR1 is SGHKS and CDR2 is YYEKEE (reference sequence). This CDR3 region has 14 residues. Deletions cut 4 bases from V and 1 base from J, with 12 bases between. The CDR3 protein is CASSPGTASYEQYF. CDR3 coding DNA: TGTGCCAGCAGCCCCGGGACTGCTTCCTACGAGCAGTACTTC.

The genes are TRBV5-5 and TRBJ2-7, with D unresolved. Trimming shortened V by 3 bases and J by 4 bases, and 8 bases separated the two germline ends. The CDR3 has 12 amino acids. Germline assignment: CDR1 SGHKS and CDR2 YYEKEE (reference sequence). The chain's CDR3 is CASSSEIYEQYF. The DNA for the CDR3 is TGTGCCAGCAGCTCCGAGATTTACGAGCAGTACTTC.

The rearrangement links TRBV5-4 to TRBJ1-2; D is unclear. Deletions cut 5 bases from V and 4 bases from J, with 12 bases between. CDR1 and CDR2 from the germline V gene are SGHNT and YYREEE (reference sequence). The CDR3 is made up of 13 amino acids. The CDR3 DNA reads TGTGCCAGCAGTCCCCAGGAGGGCTATGGCTACACCTTC. As protein: CASSPQEGYGYTF. Full variable domain (remainder filled in from reference TRBV5-4 and TRBJ1-2): ETGVTQSPTHLIKTRGQQVTLRCSSQSGHNTVSWYQQALGQGPQFIFQYYREEENGRGNFPPRFSGLQFPNYSSELNVNALELDDSALYLCASSPQEGYGYTFGSGTRLTVV.

CDR3 sequence reads: CAISETSGGDNEQFF. CDR3 in DNA: TGTGCCATCAGTGAGACTAGCGGGGGAGACAATGAGCAGTTCTTC. J is TRBJ2-1 and V is TRBV10-3; TRBD2 matches at 11 bases. V dropped 2 bases and J dropped 5; count of bases not matched to a gene: 2. Germline-derived CDR1 and CDR2 are ENHRY and SYGVKD. The CDR3 length is 15 residues.

CDR3 in DNA: TGTGCCAGCAGCTTAGGTAGACAGGGAGTTAATGAAAAACTGTTTTTT. Translated: CASSLGRQGVNEKLFF. V usage is TRBV13 and J usage is TRBJ1-4, with 7 bases identical to TRBD1. After removal of 0 bases from V and 4 bases from J, the junction contained 5 bases not matched to a gene. The germline V gene encodes CDR1 PRHDT and CDR2 FYEKMQ (reference sequence). This CDR3 contains 16 residues.

This chain connects TRBV11-2 to TRBJ2-1, with 7 bases identical to TRBD2. The trim removed 1 base at V and 2 bases at J, leaving 2 bases unmatched. This CDR3 contains 15 residues. Per the germline V gene, CDR1 is SGHAT and CDR2 is FQNNGV. In nucleotides, the CDR3 is TGTGCCAGCAGCTTAGTCCGGGGGGCCTACAATGAGCAGTTCTTC. Its translation: CASSLVRGAYNEQFF.

This chain uses TRBV11-3 with TRBJ2-5; D is ambiguous. The V end lost 8 bases, the J end lost 5 bases, and 15 bases lay between the germline ends. Per germline, CDR1 SGHNT and CDR2 YENEEA. The CDR3 extends over 13 amino acids. The CDR3 nucleotides read TGTGCCAGCGGGTACGGGTTTGGGGAGACCCAGTACTTC. Translation gives CASGYGFGETQYF.

This sequence joins TRBV7-2 and TRBJ1-3, with 11 positions matching TRBD1. The CDR3 spans 16 residues. Germline trimming cut 4 bases from V and 0 bases from J; bases unmatched to any gene: 2. Germline V gives CDR1 SGHTA, CDR2 FQGNSA. DNA of the CDR3: TGTGCCAGCAGCTCTGGGACAGGGGGCTCTGGAAACACCATATATTTT. It codes for CASSSGTGGSGNTIYF.

The CDR3 protein is CASSLGLAKSSYEQYF. CDR3 coding DNA: TGTGCCAGCAGCTTGGGGCTAGCTAAAAGCTCCTACGAGCAGTACTTC. This sequence joins TRBV5-4 and TRBJ2-7, with a weak D call TRBD2 (5 bases). The V gene's germline CDR1 is SGHNT and CDR2 YYREEE (reference sequence). Trimming shortened V by 0 bases and J by 0 bases, and 13 bases separated the two germline ends. This CDR3 comprises 16 residues.

J is TRBJ2-3 and V is TRBV19; 7 nucleotides agree with TRBD2. V lost 7 bases, J lost 5 bases, and 9 bases stayed unmatched. There are 14 residues in the CDR3. The germline V gene has CDR1 LNHDA and CDR2 SQIVND (reference sequence). CDR3 coding DNA: TGTGCCAGTAACCATAGGCGGGGGTTAGATACGCAGTATTTT. It yields the protein CASNHRRGLDTQYF.